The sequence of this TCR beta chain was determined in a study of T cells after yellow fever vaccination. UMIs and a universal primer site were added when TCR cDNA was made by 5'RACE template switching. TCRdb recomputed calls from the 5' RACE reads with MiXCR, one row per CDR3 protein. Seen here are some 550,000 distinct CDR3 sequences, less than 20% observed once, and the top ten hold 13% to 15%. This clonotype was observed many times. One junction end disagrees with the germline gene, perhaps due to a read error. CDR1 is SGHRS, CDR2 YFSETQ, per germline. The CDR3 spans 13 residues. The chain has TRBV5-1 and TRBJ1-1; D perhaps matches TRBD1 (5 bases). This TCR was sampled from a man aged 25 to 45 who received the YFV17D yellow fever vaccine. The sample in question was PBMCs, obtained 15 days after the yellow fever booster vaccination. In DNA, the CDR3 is TGCGCGAGCAAAGGGACGTCTCGGGGTGAAGCTTTCTTT. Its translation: CASKGTSRGEAFF.